This paragraph covers one T cell receptor (beta chain) sequence. Its antigen is undetermined. Germline CDR1 reads SGDLS; CDR2 reads YYNGEE. This CDR3 is built from 13 residues. V gave up 1 base and J gave up 1 base, with 5 bases separating them. Method: immunoSEQ multiplex PCR; TCRdb's copy keeps in-frame clones and lacks some. The table has 650,000 to 800,000 clones, over 55% seen once; the top ten hold approximately 1.8%. These data belong to a study of shared clonotypes between healthy human individuals. For the study at large: Per-donor plates numbered three CD4 naive, three CD4 memory, two CD8 naive and one CD8 memory.

The study's findings and limits: Rarefaction curves obtained for sorted subsets showed sequencing incomplete despite large depth.

The origin of this receptor is a woman aged 25-40 years in good health. The chain links TRBV9 to TRBJ2-5; D gene uncertain. Sequencing was carried out using memory CD4+ T cells sorted from blood. Subset of the sample: CD45RA-negative fraction. CDR3 loop: CASSVSPQETQYF. The CDR3, as DNA: TGTGCCAGCAGCGTATCCCCCCAAGAGACCCAGTACTTC.